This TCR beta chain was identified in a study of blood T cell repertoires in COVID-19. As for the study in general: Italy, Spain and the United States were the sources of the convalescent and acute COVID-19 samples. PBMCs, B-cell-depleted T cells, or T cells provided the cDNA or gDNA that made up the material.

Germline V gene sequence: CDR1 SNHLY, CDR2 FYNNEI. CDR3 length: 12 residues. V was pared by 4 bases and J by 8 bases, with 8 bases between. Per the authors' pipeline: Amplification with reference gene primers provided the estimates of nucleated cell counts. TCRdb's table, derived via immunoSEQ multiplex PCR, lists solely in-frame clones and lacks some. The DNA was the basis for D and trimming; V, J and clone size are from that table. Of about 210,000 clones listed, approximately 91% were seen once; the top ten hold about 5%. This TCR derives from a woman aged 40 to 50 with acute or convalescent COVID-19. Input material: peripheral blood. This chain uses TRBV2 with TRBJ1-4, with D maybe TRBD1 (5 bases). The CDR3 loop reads CASSAGFEKLFF. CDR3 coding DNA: TGTGCCAGCAGTGCAGGGTTCGAAAAACTGTTTTTT.